This TCR beta chain was retrieved from a study of glioma-infiltrating T cells after dendritic cell vaccination (TCRdb year 2016). Concerning the study at large: The cohort comprised approximately 15 glioblastoma patients from Phase I and II dendritic cell vaccination trials, 9 newly diagnosed and 6 with recurrent disease. Between the early 2000s and the early 2010s, the patients were given dendritic cell vaccination pulsed with autologous tumor lysate. The vaccine was prepared from monocyte-derived dendritic cells that were cultured for seven to eight days with IL-4 and GM-CSF and then pulsed overnight with autologous tumor lysate. Each patient was given three intradermal dendritic cell vaccine injections, spaced two weeks apart, in the arm below the axilla. In glioblastoma patients vaccinated with dendritic cells, deep sequencing of TCR beta CDR3 regions served to measure tumor-infiltrating lymphocyte content and to compare repertoires between tumor and blood. TCR sequencing metrics, including TIL content and tumor-blood repertoire overlap, were correlated with survival after dendritic cell vaccination. Study-wide findings and limitations: The three-group TCR overlap response model was characterized as speculative, and prospective validation of the model was stated to be required. Higher estimated pretreatment TIL content predicted longer time to progression and overall survival after dendritic cell vaccination. The cohort was small and heterogeneous, only a few patients had full blood and tumor sets, and even fewer had initial-recurrent tumor pairs. No direct relationship between TCR clonality and survival was found, suggesting that a diverse polyclonal response may matter.

Per the germline V gene, SGHRS is the CDR1 and YFSETQ is the CDR2. V loses 1 base, J loses 0 bases, and the germline ends lie 13 bases apart. The CDR3 measures 17 amino acids from cysteine to phenylalanine. The CDR3 DNA has 51 bases and is translated from base 1. Comment on this clone: The antigen it recognizes is unknown. No base-level quality is on record; no much larger clone is a single base apart.

Sample time point, as interpreted from the label and publication: after dendritic cell vaccination, including at tumor progression/relapse. To be selected, patients needed enough residual fresh-frozen tumor tissue and more than two years of available survival data. An isocitrate dehydrogenase mutation was not carried by any of the glioblastoma patients, although molecular status was otherwise variable. PBMC were collected before vaccination, two weeks after the third vaccination, and at tumor progression if progression occurred. The Qiagen DNeasy Blood extraction Kit was used for extraction of genomic DNA. TCRB CDR3 regions were amplified from roughly 1.8 ug genomic DNA, or all available DNA if less, using the immunoSEQ assay. The multiplex PCR employed 60 forward primers targeting TCR V beta segments and 13 reverse primers targeting J beta segments. Synthetic control templates were spiked into each sample at limiting dilution to estimate reads per starting template. Sequencing produced 87 bp reads on the Illumina HiSeq System. The study's processing was this. PCR and sequencing errors were removed by a nearest neighbor algorithm that merged closely related sequences. TCR overlap was measured as the percentage of unique tumor TCR beta sequences that were also present in the peripheral blood of the same patient. Not all clones reach the TCRdb copy of this immuneACCESS table, which keeps in-frame sequences only. Checked studies attribute under half of the gap to unresolved V genes and leave the rest unexplained. V and J calls and clone size come straight from that table; D and trimming were deduced from the DNA. For this sample the table gives about 87,000 clones, of which around 86% were detected only once. Together, the top ten hold around 6.5% of the sample.

The chain uses TRBV5-1 and TRBJ2-2, with a tentative D gene TRBD2 over 6 matching bases. The source of this sequence is a human donor with glioblastoma. The sequencing here drew on blood, taken after dendritic cell vaccination. The DNA sequence is given as TGCGCCAGCAGCTTGCTTAGCGGACGAGCGAACACCGGGGAGCTGTTTTTT. Its protein is CASSLLSGRANTGELFF.